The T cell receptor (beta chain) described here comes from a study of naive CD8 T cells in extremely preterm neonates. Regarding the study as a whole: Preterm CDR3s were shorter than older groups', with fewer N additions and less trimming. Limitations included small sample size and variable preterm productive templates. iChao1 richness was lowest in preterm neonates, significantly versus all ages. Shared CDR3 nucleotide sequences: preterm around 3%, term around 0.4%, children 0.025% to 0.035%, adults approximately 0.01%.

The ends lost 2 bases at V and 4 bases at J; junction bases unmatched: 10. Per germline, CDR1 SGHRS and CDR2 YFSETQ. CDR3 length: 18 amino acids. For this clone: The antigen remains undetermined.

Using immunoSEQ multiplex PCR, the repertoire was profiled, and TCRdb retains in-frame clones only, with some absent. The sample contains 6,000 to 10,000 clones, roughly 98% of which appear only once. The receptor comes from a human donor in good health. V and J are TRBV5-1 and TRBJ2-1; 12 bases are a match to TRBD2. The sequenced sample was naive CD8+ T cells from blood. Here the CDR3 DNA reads TGCGCCAGCAGCTTACGGGCTAGCGGGAGGGCAGGGTACAATGAGCAGTTCTTC. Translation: CASSLRASGRAGYNEQFF. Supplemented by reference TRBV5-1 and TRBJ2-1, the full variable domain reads KAGVTQTPRYLIKTRGQQVTLSCSPISGHRSVSWYQQTPGQGLQFLFEYFSETQRNKGNFPGRFSGRQFSNSRSEMNVSTLELGDSALYLCASSLRASGRAGYNEQFFGPGTRLTVL.